This TCR beta chain was captured in a study of blood T cell repertoires in COVID-19. Per germline, CDR1 KGHSH and CDR2 LQKENI. V was clipped by 1 base and J by 5 bases; unmatched bases: 4. This CDR3 region has 15 residues. Profiling relied on immunoSEQ multiplex PCR, and the TCRdb table lists in-frame clones only, not all of them. The table has hundreds of thousands of clones, 85% to 90% seen once. This rearrangement joins TRBV18 to TRBJ2-1; the match to TRBD1 covers 8 bases. The sequence came from a woman in her 70s with COVID-19, enrolled during active disease. The sequenced material came from peripheral blood. Here the CDR3 DNA reads TGTGCCAGCTCACCACGCAGGGGGCGAAACAATGAGCAGTTCTTC. It is translated as CASSPRRGRNNEQFF.